This T cell receptor beta chain was documented in a study of breast tumors, draining lymph nodes, adjacent tissues. Findings of the study overall: Most tumor T cells seemingly derive from lymph node, then expand in tumor. Compared with basal-like, luminal-like tumors shared significantly more repertoire with nontumor tissue. Tumor T cell lymph node origin was a supported hypothesis, not proven.

A single record per CDR3 protein comes from TCRdb applying MiXCR to the multiplex PCR reads. The repertoire holds under 30,000 distinct CDR3 sequences, 23% seen once, with approximately 15% in the top ten. This clonotype showed up many times. No antigen is known for it. J gave up 3 bases and V 3 bases, and 10 bases lay outside the gene matches. The CDR3 covers 17 residues. Germline values: CDR1 LNHDA, CDR2 SQIVND (reference sequence). What was sequenced was breast tumor tissue. This chain joins TRBV19 and TRBJ1-2, with TRBD1 matching 10 bases. The clonotype comes from a female donor with breast cancer. Some clones in this sample may be carry-over from other donors' samples. CDR3 sequence reads: CASSISGTGEEYYGYTF. CDR3 coding DNA: TGTGCCAGTAGTATCTCGGGGACAGGGGAGGAGTACTATGGCTACACCTTC.